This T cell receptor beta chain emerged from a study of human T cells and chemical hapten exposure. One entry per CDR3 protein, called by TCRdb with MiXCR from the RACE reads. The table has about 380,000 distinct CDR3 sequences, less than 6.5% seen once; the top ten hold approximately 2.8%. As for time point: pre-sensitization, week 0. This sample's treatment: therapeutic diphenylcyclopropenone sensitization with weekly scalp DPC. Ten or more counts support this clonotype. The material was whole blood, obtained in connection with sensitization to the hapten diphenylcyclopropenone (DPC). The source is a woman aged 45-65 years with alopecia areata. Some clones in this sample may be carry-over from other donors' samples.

The CDR3 reads CSARIASGGVPDTQYF. CDR3 in DNA: TGCAGTGCTAGAATAGCTAGCGGGGGGGTGCCAGATACGCAGTATTTT. V usage is TRBV20-1 and J usage is TRBJ2-3; 12 bases fit TRBD2. The J segment lost 4 bases and the V segment lost 2 bases, leaving 7 bases of the junction unmatched. From germline, CDR1 is DFQATT and CDR2 SNEGSKA (reference sequence). CDR3 length equals 16 residues.